The subject of this entry is one T cell receptor (beta chain). These data are taken from a study of blood T cell repertoires in COVID-19. Across the whole study: From T cells, B-cell-depleted T cells, or PBMCs came the material, which was cDNA or gDNA.

Germline V gene lookup returns CDR1 SEHNR and CDR2 FQNEAQ (reference sequence). The CDR3 runs 14 residues. The V end was cut by 5 bases, the J end by 4 bases, with 14 bases between. Repertoires were generated with immunoSEQ multiplex PCR, while TCRdb's copy carries only in-frame clones and drops some. The sample has a few hundred thousand clones; 89% are singletons. The source is a woman in her twenties or thirties who had recovered from COVID-19. Source material: PBMCs or T cells enriched from blood (not recorded which). The J gene is TRBJ1-1, the V gene TRBV7-9; no definite D call. In nucleotides, the CDR3 is TGTGCCAGCAGCCCCCCTGTCTACGGCACTGAAGCTTTCTTT. Translation gives CASSPPVYGTEAFF.